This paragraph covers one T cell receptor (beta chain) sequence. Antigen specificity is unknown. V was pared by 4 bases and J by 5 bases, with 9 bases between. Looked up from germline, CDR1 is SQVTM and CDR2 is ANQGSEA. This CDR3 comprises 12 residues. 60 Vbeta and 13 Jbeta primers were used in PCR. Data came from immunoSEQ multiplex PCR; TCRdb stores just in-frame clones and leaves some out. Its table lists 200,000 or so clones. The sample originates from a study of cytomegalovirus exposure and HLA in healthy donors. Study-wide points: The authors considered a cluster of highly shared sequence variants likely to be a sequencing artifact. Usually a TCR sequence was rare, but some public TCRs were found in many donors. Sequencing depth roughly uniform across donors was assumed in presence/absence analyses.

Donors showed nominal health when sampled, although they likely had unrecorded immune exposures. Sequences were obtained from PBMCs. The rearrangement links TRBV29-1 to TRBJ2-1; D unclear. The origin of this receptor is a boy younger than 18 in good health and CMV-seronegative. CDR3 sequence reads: CSVVGGNNEQFF. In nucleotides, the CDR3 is TGCAGCGTTGTAGGCGGAAACAATGAGCAGTTCTTC.